What follows describes a single T cell receptor (beta chain). Its antigen is as yet unknown. This sample stems from a study of beta chain features in type 1 diabetes. Study conclusions and caveats: Significant though moderate, a shortening of TCRB CDR3s appeared in all four CD4+ subsets of Type 1 diabetes patients. Sampled from patients, naive, central memory and Treg TCRB repertoires appeared more similar than those sampled from healthy donors.

cDNA synthesis used the whole RNA isolate, giving expressed TCRB sequences. The data were produced by immunoSEQ multiplex PCR, yet TCRdb's version contains in-frame clones alone and is incomplete. Here the sample spans around 150,000 clones, 8% to 9.5% being singletons. Sampling consisted of one heparinised blood draw per donor, averaging about 110 mL. Germline V gene lookup returns CDR1 DFQATT and CDR2 SNEGSKA (reference sequence). The CDR3 runs 10 residues. The V and J ends lost 4 bases and 4 bases respectively, with 4 bases between them. The sequenced material came from central memory CD4+ T cells from blood. This receptor was identified in a woman aged 18 to 35 with type 1 diabetes. This rearrangement joins TRBV20-1 to TRBJ1-2; D call uncertain. The CDR3 region has the DNA TGCAGTGCTATCTTCTATGGCTACACCTTC. This encodes CSAIFYGYTF.